The source of this T cell receptor (beta chain) is a study of T cells after yellow fever vaccination. TCRdb redid the calling of the 5' RACE reads with MiXCR, one entry per CDR3 protein. The table includes about 320,000 distinct CDR3 sequences, around 6.8% detected once. Study-wide results and caveats: Most clones from primary vaccination were detected again post-booster (approximately 96% CD4, around 88% CD8).

As to this clonotype: No antigen is known for it.

This receptor was taken from a man between 18 and 35 years old who received the YFV17D yellow fever vaccine. The input for sequencing was PBMCs, taken more than 35 days after the first yellow fever vaccination.

CDR3 residues: CASSFSTRGRDTQYF. The CDR3 nucleotides read TGTGCCAGCAGCTTTAGTACAAGGGGAAGAGATACGCAGTATTTT. This sequence joins TRBV11-2 and TRBJ2-3, with D possibly TRBD1 on 5 matching bases. Germline V gene data show CDR1 as SGHAT and CDR2 as FQNNGV. The V end was cut by 3 bases, the J end by 5 bases, with 15 bases between. The CDR3 runs to 15 residues. The full variable domain, completed using reference TRBV11-2 and TRBJ2-3, is EAGVAQSPRYKIIEKRQSVAFWCNPISGHATLYWYQQILGQGPKLLIQFQNNGVVDDSQLPKDRFSAERLKGVDSTLKIQPAKLEDSAVYLCASSFSTRGRDTQYFGPGTRLTVL.